The present T cell receptor (beta chain) was sequenced within a study of metastatic and nonmetastatic thyroid tumors. TCRdb recomputed clones from the PCR reads via MiXCR. The table has 25,000 to 35,000 clones, 20% to 25% seen once. Patients had received no treatment of any kind before thyroid surgery. The junction had 6 bases not matched to a gene; V was cut back by 6 bases and J by 7 bases. CDR1 is SEHNR and CDR2 is FQNEAQ in the germline V gene (reference sequence). The CDR3 totals 14 residues. The V gene is TRBV7-9, the J gene TRBJ1-6, with 7 nucleotides matching TRBD1. Sequenced: blood. This clonotype originated in a female donor with papillary thyroid cancer or a benign thyroid nodule (not recorded which). Some clones in this sample may be carry-over from other donors' samples. DNA for the CDR3: TGTGCCAGCAGAGACGAGGGGGCCAATTCACCCCTCCACTTT. Translating it yields CASRDEGANSPLHF. Full variable domain (outside the CDR3, taken from reference TRBV7-9 and TRBJ1-6): DTGVSQNPRHKITKRGQNVTFRCDPISEHNRLYWYRQTLGQGPEFLTYFQNEAQLEKSRLLSDRFSAERPKGSFSTLEIQRTEQGDSAMYLCASRDEGANSPLHFGNGTRLTVT.